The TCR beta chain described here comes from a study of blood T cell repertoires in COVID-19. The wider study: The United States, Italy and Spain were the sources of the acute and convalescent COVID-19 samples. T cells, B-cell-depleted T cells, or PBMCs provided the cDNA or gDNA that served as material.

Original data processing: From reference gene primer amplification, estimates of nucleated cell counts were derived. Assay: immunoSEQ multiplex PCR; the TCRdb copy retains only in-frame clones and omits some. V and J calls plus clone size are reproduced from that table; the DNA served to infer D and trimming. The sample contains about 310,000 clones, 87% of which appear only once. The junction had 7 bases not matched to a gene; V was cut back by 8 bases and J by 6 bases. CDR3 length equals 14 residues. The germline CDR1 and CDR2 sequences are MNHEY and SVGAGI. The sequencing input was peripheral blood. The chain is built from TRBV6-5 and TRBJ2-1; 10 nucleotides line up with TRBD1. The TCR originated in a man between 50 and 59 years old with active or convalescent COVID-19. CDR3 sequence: CASRTGGGGNEQFF. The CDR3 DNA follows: TGTGCCAGCCGGACAGGGGGTGGAGGCAATGAGCAGTTCTTC.